A single sample gave rise to the 21 T cell receptor beta chains below, sequenced in a study of beta chain features in type 1 diabetes. Study-wide results and caveats: Type 1 diabetes patients had TCRB CDR3s that were shorter (moderately but significantly so) in all four CD4+ subsets.

What these receptors recognize is not known. The isolated RNA, all of it, was reverse transcribed, so expressed TCRB transcripts were what got sequenced. Profiled with immunoSEQ multiplex PCR; TCRdb holds only in-frame clones, not every one. The data contain about 140,000 clones, about 13% of them singletons. The material sequenced was central memory CD4+ T cells from blood. These receptors all stem from a man between 18 and 29 years old with type 1 diabetes.

V gene TRBV7-2 combines with J gene TRBJ2-7; a possible D gene is TRBD2 (5 bases). The germline gives CDR1 SGHTA, CDR2 FQGNSA. V lost 1 base and J 7 bases, leaving 14 bases between the germline ends. The CDR3 is made up of 14 amino acids. The CDR3 protein is CASSLGAGTGEQYF. In DNA, the CDR3 is TGTGCCAGCAGCTTAGGGGCGGGCACGGGGGAGCAGTACTTC.

This clone was seen more than once but under ten times. The chain is built from TRBV2 and TRBJ1-5; TRBD1 matches at 8 bases. The ends lost 6 bases at V and 1 base at J; junction bases unmatched: 5. CDR3 length: 15 amino acids. Germline V gene sequence: CDR1 SNHLY, CDR2 FYNNEI. DNA of the CDR3: TGTGCCAGCAGCTTCGACAGGGGAAGCAATCAGCCCCAGCATTTT. The encoded protein is CASSFDRGSNQPQHF.

The V gene is TRBV5-4, the J gene TRBJ2-1, with TRBD2 matching over 8 bases. This CDR3 spans 17 amino acids. CDR1 is SGHNT and CDR2 is YYREEE in the germline V gene (reference sequence). Trimming removed 4 bases from V and 4 bases from J; junction bases left unmatched: 13. The chain's CDR3 is CASSPGGAHPLYNEQFF. As DNA, the CDR3 is TGTGCCAGCAGCCCGGGGGGGGCCCACCCTCTTTACAATGAGCAGTTCTTC.

The chain links TRBV19 to TRBJ2-3; 14 positions agree with TRBD2. Germline V CDR1 and CDR2: LNHDA, SQIVND (reference sequence). This CDR3 region has 15 residues. Trimming cost V 6 bases and J 4 bases; bases outside gene matches: 3. CDR3 nucleotide sequence: TGTGCCAGTAGCCGACTAGCGGGGGGGCCAGATACGCAGTATTTT. Its translation is CASSRLAGGPDTQYF. The variable domain in full, with the rest retrieved from reference TRBV19 and TRBJ2-3, is DGGITQSPKYLFRKEGQNVTLSCEQNLNHDAMYWYRQDPGQGLRLIYYSQIVNDFQKGDIAEGYSVSREKKESFPLTVTSAQKNPTAFYLCASSRLAGGPDTQYFGPGTRLTVL.

J is TRBJ2-5 and V is TRBV4-2; no definite D call. CDR3 size: 16 residues. The germline CDR1 and CDR2 sequences are LGHNA and YNFKEQ. Trimming removed 0 bases from V and 1 base from J, with 12 bases in between. In DNA form, the CDR3 reads TGTGCCAGCAGCCAAGAAGGGTTGAGCTTCCAAGAGACCCAGTACTTC. Amino acids: CASSQEGLSFQETQYF.

This chain uses TRBV6-5 with TRBJ2-7; D might be TRBD2 (6 bases). The V end was cut by 5 bases, the J end by 1 base, with 12 bases between. The CDR3 is 14 amino acids. The germline gives CDR1 MNHEY, CDR2 SVGAGI. The CDR3 DNA reads TGTGCCAGCAGTAGGGACTTATATTCCTACGAGCAGTACTTC. It is translated as CASSRDLYSYEQYF.

This chain joins TRBV5-4 and TRBJ2-1; 10 bases map to TRBD2. The CDR3 is 17 residues long. Germline-derived CDR1 and CDR2 are SGHNT and YYREEE (reference sequence). V dropped 4 bases and J dropped 4; count of bases not matched to a gene: 11. The CDR3 reads CASSPSPSGGPYNEQFF. In nucleotides, the CDR3 is TGTGCCAGCAGCCCCTCCCCTAGCGGGGGCCCGTACAATGAGCAGTTCTTC.

This chain connects TRBV5-4 to TRBJ2-2; possibly TRBD1 for D (5 bases). Deletions cut 0 bases from V and 5 bases from J, with 8 bases between. Per germline, CDR1 SGHNT and CDR2 YYREEE (reference sequence). This CDR3 comprises 14 residues. Here the CDR3 reads CASSLDRSTGELFF. CDR3 nucleotides: TGTGCCAGCAGCTTGGACAGGTCGACCGGGGAGCTGTTTTTT.

This chain joins TRBV19 and TRBJ2-3; tentative D call: TRBD2 (6 bases). The CDR3 has 14 residues. The germline V gene encodes CDR1 LNHDA and CDR2 SQIVND (reference sequence). Trimming pared 6 bases from V and 1 base from J, leaving 11 bases between. The CDR3 loop reads CASRPGGGTDTQYF. The CDR3 DNA sequence: TGTGCCAGTAGACCTGGCGGGGGCACAGATACGCAGTATTTT. The full variable domain, rest sourced from reference TRBV19 and TRBJ2-3, is DGGITQSPKYLFRKEGQNVTLSCEQNLNHDAMYWYRQDPGQGLRLIYYSQIVNDFQKGDIAEGYSVSREKKESFPLTVTSAQKNPTAFYLCASRPGGGTDTQYFGPGTRLTVL.

The chain has TRBV7-9 and TRBJ1-1, with a weak D call TRBD1 (6 bases). CDR1 and CDR2 (germline): SEHNR, FQNEAQ (reference sequence). V dropped 6 bases and J dropped 2 bases, with 19 bases sitting between them. This CDR3 spans 16 amino acids. The CDR3 is CASSSSIHRDNTEAFF. In DNA form, the CDR3 reads TGTGCCAGCAGTTCGTCAATTCACAGGGACAACACTGAAGCTTTCTTT.

This sequence joins TRBV5-1 and TRBJ2-5, with TRBD2 matching 8 bases. Germline CDR1 reads SGHRS; CDR2 reads YFSETQ. V shed 0 bases, J shed 5 bases, and the junction held 9 bases outside the gene matches. CDR3 length: 16 residues. This chain's CDR3 is CASSLAPAGAGETQYF. CDR3 DNA: TGCGCCAGCAGCTTGGCCCCAGCGGGGGCGGGGGAGACCCAGTACTTC. Using reference TRBV5-1 and TRBJ2-5 for the parts outside the CDR3, the full variable domain is KAGVTQTPRYLIKTRGQQVTLSCSPISGHRSVSWYQQTPGQGLQFLFEYFSETQRNKGNFPGRFSGRQFSNSRSEMNVSTLELGDSALYLCASSLAPAGAGETQYFGPGTRLLVL.

This clone was counted at least ten times. The genes are TRBV14 and TRBJ2-1, with D possibly being TRBD1 (5 bases). The CDR3 is 16 amino acids. Germline V gene sequence: CDR1 SGHDN, CDR2 FVKESK. V lost 0 bases to trimming and J lost 6 bases, with 15 bases between them. The CDR3 coding sequence is TGTGCCAGCAGCCAAGATAGGGGTTGGCAACCCAATGAGCAGTTCTTC. It yields the protein CASSQDRGWQPNEQFF.

This clone was detected ten times or more. The chain combines TRBV9 with TRBJ2-3, with 9 positions matching TRBD2. In germline, CDR1 is SGDLS, CDR2 YYNGEE. With V trimmed by 0 bases and J by 9 bases, 14 bases remained unmatched. This CDR3 region has 17 residues. CDR3 loop: CASSVATRASGVGTQYF. The DNA for the CDR3 is TGTGCCAGCAGCGTAGCTACAAGGGCTAGCGGGGTTGGGACGCAGTATTTT.

This clone has more than one count but fewer than ten. The DNA for the CDR3 is TGTGCCAGCTCAAGGGGACAGGGGGCGTCCGAGCAGTACTTC. Translated, it gives CASSRGQGASEQYF. V usage is TRBV18 and J usage is TRBJ2-7, with 12 bases identical to TRBD1. The CDR3 is 14 residues long. After removal of 5 bases from V and 6 bases from J, the junction contained 5 bases not matched to a gene. The germline gives CDR1 KGHSH, CDR2 LQKENI. Using reference TRBV18 and TRBJ2-7 for the parts outside the CDR3, the full variable domain is NAGVMQNPRHLVRRRGQEARLRCSPMKGHSHVYWYRQLPEEGLKFMVYLQKENIIDESGMPKERFSAEFPKEGPSILRIQQVVRGDSAAYFCASSRGQGASEQYFGPGTRLTVT.

A remark on this clone: The likely explanation is a read error, given a far larger clone one base away. The chain links TRBV30 to TRBJ1-1; D call uncertain. The V end lost 3 bases, the J end lost 1 base, and 6 bases lay between the germline ends. The germline CDR1 and CDR2 sequences are GTSNPN and SVGIG (reference sequence). The CDR3 length is 12 residues. In DNA, the CDR3 is TGTGCCTGGAGCCGGGCGAACACTGAAGCTTTCTTT. This encodes CAWSRANTEAFF.

This clone has only a few counts. This may be a read error: a much more frequent sequence differs by one nucleotide. The rearrangement joins TRBV7-9 to TRBJ1-2, with a tentative D call TRBD1 (5 bases). CDR1 SEHNR and CDR2 FQNEAQ come from the germline V gene (reference sequence). The CDR3 totals 12 residues. Trimming stripped 5 bases from V and 4 bases from J, with 8 bases between. The CDR3 protein is CASSRDGYGYTF. DNA for the CDR3: TGTGCCAGCAGCCGGGACGGCTATGGCTACACCTTC.

The V gene is TRBV18, the J gene TRBJ1-1; D is unresolved. Germline-derived CDR1 and CDR2 are KGHSH and LQKENI. V lost 5 bases to trimming and J lost 7 bases, with 17 bases between them. This CDR3 comprises 14 residues. Here the CDR3 DNA reads TGTGCCAGCTCAAATATTTCAGTAAAGATTGAAGCTTTCTTT. Its protein product is CASSNISVKIEAFF. Together with reference TRBV18 and TRBJ1-1, the CDR3 gives the full variable domain: NAGVMQNPRHLVRRRGQEARLRCSPMKGHSHVYWYRQLPEEGLKFMVYLQKENIIDESGMPKERFSAEFPKEGPSILRIQQVVRGDSAAYFCASSNISVKIEAFFGQGTRLTVV.

The J gene is TRBJ1-1, the V gene TRBV11-2; D gene ambiguous. Germline assignment: CDR1 SGHAT and CDR2 FQNNGV. The CDR3 consists of 15 residues. Trimming left V 2 bases short and J 3 bases short, with 13 bases between. The CDR3 is CASSLIRSRDTEAFF. In DNA form, the CDR3 reads TGTGCCAGCAGCTTAATCCGGAGTAGGGACACTGAAGCTTTCTTT.

This clone was found a few times. The V call is TRBV18, the J call TRBJ2-6; D not resolved. Germline V gives CDR1 KGHSH, CDR2 LQKENI. V was trimmed by 3 bases and J by 0 bases, leaving 6 bases between them. The CDR3 is 15 residues long. This chain's CDR3 is CASSPPSSGANVLTF. Here the CDR3 DNA reads TGTGCCAGCTCACCCCCAAGCTCTGGGGCCAACGTCCTGACTTTC.

This clone was picked up a small number of times. V and J are TRBV5-1 and TRBJ2-5; 9 nucleotides match TRBD1. The germline V gene has CDR1 SGHRS and CDR2 YFSETQ. V shed 4 bases, J shed 0 bases, and the junction held 4 bases outside the gene matches. The CDR3 is made up of 15 amino acids. CDR3 sequence reads: CASSPRDRDQETQYF. Here the CDR3 DNA reads TGCGCCAGCAGCCCACGGGACAGGGACCAAGAGACCCAGTACTTC.

This chain joins TRBV29-1 and TRBJ2-2; 7 positions agree with TRBD1. V shed 1 base and J 3 bases; nucleotides not matched to a gene: 14. CDR3 length: 18 amino acids. CDR1 and CDR2 (germline): SQVTM, ANQGSEA. The CDR3: CSVEVTRGRRMDTGELFF. CDR3 nucleotide sequence: TGCAGCGTTGAAGTTACCAGGGGGAGACGTATGGACACCGGGGAGCTGTTTTTT.